The 17 T cell receptor beta chains reported below all come from one sample, sequenced in a study of cytomegalovirus exposure and HLA in healthy donors. The PCR ran on 60 Vbeta and 13 Jbeta primers. Sequencing was performed with immunoSEQ multiplex PCR; in TCRdb, only in-frame clones are kept and a portion is missing. The sample table sets out over 100,000 clones. The source material was PBMCs. The receptors stem from a woman between 35 and 50 years old in good health and CMV-seropositive.

This chain's CDR3 is CASSLPRLAGSQEQYF. CDR3 sequence (DNA): TGTGCCAGCAGCTTACCACGACTAGCGGGATCTCAAGAGCAGTACTTC. The gene calls are TRBV5-4 and TRBJ2-7; 11 nucleotides align to TRBD2. The germline V gene encodes CDR1 SGHNT and CDR2 YYREEE (reference sequence). The length of the CDR3 is 16 residues. J gave up 7 bases and V 2 bases, and 11 bases lay outside the gene matches. Full variable domain (missing parts from reference TRBV5-4 and TRBJ2-7): ETGVTQSPTHLIKTRGQQVTLRCSSQSGHNTVSWYQQALGQGPQFIFQYYREEENGRGNFPPRFSGLQFPNYSSELNVNALELDDSALYLCASSLPRLAGSQEQYFGPGTRLTVT.

J is TRBJ2-7 and V is TRBV11-1; TRBD2 aligns across 7 bases. The CDR3 is 12 amino acids. V was clipped by 0 bases and J by 9 bases; unmatched bases: 2. Germline CDR1 SGHAT, CDR2 FQDESV (reference sequence). The CDR3 spells CASSLASGGQYF. In nucleotides, the CDR3 is TGTGCCAGCAGCTTAGCGTCGGGAGGGCAGTACTTC.

The genes are TRBV9 and TRBJ2-7, with 9 bases fitting TRBD1. CDR1 and CDR2 from the germline V gene are SGDLS and YYNGEE. Unmatched junction bases numbered 17, after V lost 3 bases and J lost 1 base. This CDR3 is built from 19 residues. The CDR3 loop reads CASSATGGLGAGVSYEQYF. The CDR3 nucleotides read TGTGCCAGCAGCGCCACAGGGGGCCTCGGGGCGGGAGTGTCCTACGAGCAGTACTTC.

Worth noting for this clone: The junction differs from germline at one of its ends, possibly a read error. The chain employs TRBV7-3 and TRBJ2-2; TRBD2 matches 14 bases. The germline gives CDR1 SGHTA, CDR2 FQGTGA. The CDR3 covers 17 residues. The CDR3 region has the DNA TGTGCCAACAGCCGTAGACTAGCGGGAGGGCCCACCGGGGAGCTGTTTTTT. Protein: CANSRRLAGGPTGELFF.

The chain carries TRBV6-5 and TRBJ2-5; weak D call: TRBD1 (5 bases). The CDR3 length is 15 residues. V was cut by 6 bases and J by 0 bases, with 14 bases left in between. The germline CDR1 and CDR2 sequences are MNHEY and SVGAGI. CDR3 protein: CASRRSPGYQETQYF. The CDR3 coding sequence is TGTGCCAGCAGACGAAGCCCAGGGTACCAAGAGACCCAGTACTTC.

This chain connects TRBV19 to TRBJ1-5; 7 nucleotides align to TRBD1. V shed 2 bases, J shed 2 bases, and the junction held 6 bases outside the gene matches. The CDR3 totals 16 residues. Germline lookup yields CDR1 LNHDA and CDR2 SQIVND (reference sequence). The CDR3: CASSIYRQGGNQPQHF. The CDR3 DNA sequence: TGTGCCAGTAGTATATATCGGCAGGGGGGCAATCAGCCCCAGCATTTT.

The J gene is TRBJ1-3, the V gene TRBV9; 7 nucleotides agree with TRBD1. The CDR3 is 18 amino acids. Germline V CDR1 and CDR2: SGDLS, YYNGEE. Germline trimming cut 0 bases from V and 0 bases from J; bases unmatched to any gene: 9. The CDR3 loop reads CASSVELRGPPSGNTIYF. The CDR3 nucleotides read TGTGCCAGCAGCGTAGAATTGAGGGGGCCCCCCTCTGGAAACACCATATATTTT.

This chain joins TRBV4-1 and TRBJ2-7; 9 nucleotides line up with TRBD2. The CDR3 totals 15 residues. From germline, CDR1 is MGHRA and CDR2 YSYEKL. With V trimmed by 0 bases and J by 4 bases, 4 bases remained unmatched. CDR3 nucleotides: TGCGCCAGCAGCCAAGAGGAGCGGGAGGTATACGAGCAGTACTTC. Translated: CASSQEEREVYEQYF.

V is TRBV27 and J is TRBJ2-3; 10 nucleotides agree with TRBD2. V lost 5 bases to trimming and J lost 3 bases; unmatched junction nucleotides: 5. CDR1 is MNHEY and CDR2 is SMNVEV in the germline V gene (reference sequence). This CDR3 region has 15 residues. The CDR3 here is CASSTPSGRTDTQYF. CDR3 bases: TGTGCCAGCAGTACACCTAGCGGGAGAACAGATACGCAGTATTTT.

The chain combines TRBV28 with TRBJ2-1; no firm D call. V was trimmed by 3 bases and J by 0 bases, leaving 9 bases between them. Per germline, CDR1 MDHEN and CDR2 SYDVKM. This CDR3 region has 15 residues. The CDR3 DNA is TGTGCCAGCAGTTTCCTTCCGAGCTCCTACAATGAGCAGTTCTTC. It encodes CASSFLPSSYNEQFF. Complete variable domain (other parts from reference TRBV28 and TRBJ2-1): DVKVTQSSRYLVKRTGEKVFLECVQDMDHENMFWYRQDPGLGLRLIYFSYDVKMKEKGDIPEGYSVSREKKERFSLILESASTNQTSMYLCASSFLPSSYNEQFFGPGTRLTVL.

The chain recombines TRBV28 with TRBJ1-5; TRBD1 matches 9 bases. Germline trimming cut 6 bases from V and 5 bases from J; bases unmatched to any gene: 5. The CDR3 consists of 14 residues. Germline V gene sequence: CDR1 MDHEN, CDR2 SYDVKM. Here the CDR3 reads CASRITGGDQPQHF. As DNA, the CDR3 is TGTGCCAGCAGAATAACAGGGGGCGATCAGCCCCAGCATTTT.

The chain carries TRBV18 and TRBJ2-2; D not certain. CDR1 KGHSH and CDR2 LQKENI come from the germline V gene. CDR3 length: 11 residues. Trimming left V 6 bases short and J 5 bases short, with 4 bases between. The chain's CDR3 is CASSRTGELFF. The DNA of the CDR3 is TGTGCCAGCTCGAGAACCGGGGAGCTGTTTTTT.

The chain employs TRBV27 and TRBJ1-2, with 8 bases matching TRBD1. The V and J ends lost 8 bases and 5 bases, in that order; junction bases with no gene match: 22. The CDR3 length is 18 residues. From germline, CDR1 is MNHEY and CDR2 SMNVEV (reference sequence). In DNA, the CDR3 is TGTGCCAGCCGTTATAGGGAATACAGGGGGGATAGGCAGTATGGCTACACCTTC. As protein: CASRYREYRGDRQYGYTF.

This chain joins TRBV11-2 and TRBJ2-4; 7 bases match TRBD1. V shed 5 bases, J shed 1 base, and the junction held 2 bases outside the gene matches. CDR1 and CDR2 from the germline V gene are SGHAT and FQNNGV. This CDR3 spans 14 amino acids. CDR3: CASSPGQAKNIQYF. DNA of the CDR3: TGTGCCAGCAGCCCGGGACAGGCCAAAAACATTCAGTACTTC.

The rearrangement joins TRBV7-9 to TRBJ2-7, with TRBD1 as a possible D gene (6 bases). Germline V gene lookup returns CDR1 SEHNR and CDR2 FQNEAQ (reference sequence). V lost 5 bases, J lost 2 bases, and 13 bases lay in between. The length of the CDR3 is 14 residues. In DNA form, the CDR3 reads TGTGCCAGCAGCCCCGAGGGGGTTCCCTACGAGCAGTACTTC. Protein: CASSPEGVPYEQYF. Supplemented by reference TRBV7-9 and TRBJ2-7, the full variable domain reads DTGVSQNPRHKITKRGQNVTFRCDPISEHNRLYWYRQTLGQGPEFLTYFQNEAQLEKSRLLSDRFSAERPKGSFSTLEIQRTEQGDSAMYLCASSPEGVPYEQYFGPGTRLTVT.

This rearrangement joins TRBV6-6 to TRBJ2-1; the D gene is possibly TRBD2 (6 bases). The CDR3 runs 12 residues. CDR1 and CDR2 (germline): MNHNY, SVGAGI (reference sequence). V was pared by 7 bases and J by 8 bases, with 12 bases between. For the CDR3, the DNA is TGTGCCAGCAATAATTGGGGGGATGAGCAGTTCTTC. Protein sequence: CASNNWGDEQFF.

V gene TRBV4-1 combines with J gene TRBJ2-5; 12 bases map to TRBD2. The V segment lost 3 bases and the J segment 1 base; nucleotides outside the gene matches: 3. CDR3 length equals 16 residues. Germline V gene lookup returns CDR1 MGHRA and CDR2 YSYEKL. CDR3 sequence (DNA): TGCGCCAGCAGCCAGCCGACTAGCGGGAGCCAAGAGACCCAGTACTTC. Its translation: CASSQPTSGSQETQYF.